This T cell receptor beta chain was identified during a study of CD8 T cells in Susac syndrome. Study-wide context: The Susac syndrome patients were therapy-naive, on corticosteroids, or on intravenous immunoglobulin alone at blood draw.

The ends were cut back, 0 bases at V and 1 base at J, with 22 bases in the middle. This CDR3 comprises 18 residues. Looked up from germline, CDR1 is DFQATT and CDR2 is SNEGSKA (reference sequence). RNA amounts of about 0.5 to 1 ug underwent reverse transcription with random hexamers. TCRdb ran MiXCR on the immunoSEQ multiplex PCR reads and lists one entry per CDR3 protein. The sample gives some 110,000 distinct CDR3 sequences, nearly 96% of which show up once; over 0.12% is in the top ten. The sample comprised CD4+ T cells from PBMCs. The receptor was derived from a human donor with Susac syndrome. V is TRBV20-1 and J is TRBJ2-7; D unclear. CDR3 sequence (DNA): TGCAGTGCTAGAGATCCAAACCCACTATCTTGGCGATCCTACGAGCAGTACTTC. Protein: CSARDPNPLSWRSYEQYF.